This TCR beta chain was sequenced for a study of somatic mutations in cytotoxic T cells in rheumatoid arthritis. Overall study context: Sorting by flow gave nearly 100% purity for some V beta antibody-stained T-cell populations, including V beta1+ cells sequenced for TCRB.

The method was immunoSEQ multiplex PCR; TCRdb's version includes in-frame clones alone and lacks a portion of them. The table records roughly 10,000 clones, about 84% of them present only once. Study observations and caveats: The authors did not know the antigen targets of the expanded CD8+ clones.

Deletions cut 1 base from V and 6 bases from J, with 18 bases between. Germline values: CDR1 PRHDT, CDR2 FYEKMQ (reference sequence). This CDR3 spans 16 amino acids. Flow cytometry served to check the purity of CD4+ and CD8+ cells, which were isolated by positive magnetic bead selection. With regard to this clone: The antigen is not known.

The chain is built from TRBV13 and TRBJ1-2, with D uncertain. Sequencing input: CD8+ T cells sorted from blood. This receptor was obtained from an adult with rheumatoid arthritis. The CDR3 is CASSLEEGFLTNGYTF. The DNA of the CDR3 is TGTGCCAGCAGCTTAGAGGAGGGCTTCCTGACCAATGGCTACACCTTC.